This paragraph reports one TCR beta chain. Some clones are missing from TCRdb's copy, which holds only in-frame ones; the method was immunoSEQ multiplex PCR. There are hundreds of thousands of clones in the sample; about 82% occur only once, and 10% to 15% lies in the top ten. V lost 4 bases to trimming and J lost 2 bases, with 25 bases between them. The CDR3 contains 19 residues. Germline CDR1 and CDR2: SEHNR and FQNEAQ (reference sequence). This specimen belongs to a study of shared clonotypes between healthy human individuals. The rearrangement links TRBV7-9 to TRBJ2-3, with D possibly being TRBD1 or TRBD2 (5 bases each). The sequencing sample was made of PBMCs. The sequence derives from a woman in her thirties or forties in good health. Some clones in this sample may be carry-over from other donors' samples. Written as DNA, the CDR3 is TGTGCCAGCAGCTCCCCCTACCCTCCCGGGACCAGCAACACAGATACGCAGTATTTT. Its protein is CASSSPYPPGTSNTDTQYF. Supplemented by reference TRBV7-9 and TRBJ2-3, the full variable domain reads DTGVSQNPRHKITKRGQNVTFRCDPISEHNRLYWYRQTLGQGPEFLTYFQNEAQLEKSRLLSDRFSAERPKGSFSTLEIQRTEQGDSAMYLCASSSPYPPGTSNTDTQYFGPGTRLTVL.